This T cell receptor beta chain was obtained from a study of blood T cell repertoires in COVID-19. This clone was recorded only once. In the authors' methods: Estimation of nucleated cell counts relied on the amplification of reference gene primers. Some clones are missing from TCRdb's copy, which holds only in-frame ones; the method was immunoSEQ multiplex PCR. Clone size and V and J calls were adopted from that table, with D and trimming inferred from the DNA. Of 150,000 or so clones in the sample, roughly nine tenths were seen once. Germline-derived CDR1 and CDR2 are MNHEY and SVGAGI. This CDR3 has 14 residues. V lost 2 bases and J 0 bases, leaving 7 bases between the germline ends.

The sequence was collected from a man over 45 with acute or convalescent COVID-19. Specimen: peripheral blood. This chain joins TRBV6-5 and TRBJ1-1; D unclear. The CDR3 is CASSYGDMNTEAFF. The DNA of the CDR3 is TGTGCCAGCAGTTACGGCGACATGAACACTGAAGCTTTCTTT.